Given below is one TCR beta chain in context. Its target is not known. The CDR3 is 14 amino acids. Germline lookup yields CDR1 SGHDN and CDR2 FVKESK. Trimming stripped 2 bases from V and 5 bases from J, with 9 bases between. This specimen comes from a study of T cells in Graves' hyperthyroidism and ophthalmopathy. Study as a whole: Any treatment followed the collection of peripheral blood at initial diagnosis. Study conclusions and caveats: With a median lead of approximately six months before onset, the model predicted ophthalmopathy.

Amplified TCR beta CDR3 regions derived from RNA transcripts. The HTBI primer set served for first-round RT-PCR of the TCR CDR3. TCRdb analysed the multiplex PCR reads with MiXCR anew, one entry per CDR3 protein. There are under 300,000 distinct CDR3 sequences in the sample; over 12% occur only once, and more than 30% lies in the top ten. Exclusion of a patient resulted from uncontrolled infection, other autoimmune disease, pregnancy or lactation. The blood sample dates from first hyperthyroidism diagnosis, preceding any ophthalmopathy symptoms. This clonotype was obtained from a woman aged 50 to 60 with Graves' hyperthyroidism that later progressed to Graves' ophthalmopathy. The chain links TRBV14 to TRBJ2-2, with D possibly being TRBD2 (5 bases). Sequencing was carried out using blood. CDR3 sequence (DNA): TGTGCCAGCAGCCAATCCCCGGGGACCGGGGAGCTGTTTTTT. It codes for CASSQSPGTGELFF.